This TCR beta chain was obtained from a study of Ad26.COV2.S vaccination and SARS-CoV-2 variants. Study-wide context: Ad26.COV2.S was injected intramuscularly once or twice, 56 days apart.

Points on this clone: The target antigen is unknown.

Germline values: CDR1 SGHRS, CDR2 YFSETQ. The CDR3 totals 15 residues. Trimming at V came to 4 bases and at J to 5 bases, leaving 9 bases not matched to a gene. Study conclusions and caveats: Spike-specific responses of CD8+ and CD4+ T cells were reported to display substantial breadth after vaccination.

The treatment: around 19 received Ad26.COV2.S at low or high dose, single or two shots; several received placebo; per-sample allocation not given. Specimen acquisition occurred on day 63 following the initial vaccine or placebo injection. Data came from immunoSEQ multiplex PCR; TCRdb stores just in-frame clones and leaves some out. The sample shows a few hundred thousand clones, under 90% of them seen only once. The TCR sequence derives from a person aged 18-65 years who received the Ad26.COV2.S COVID-19 vaccine or a placebo. V and J are TRBV5-1 and TRBJ1-2; 9 bases align to TRBD1. Specimen: peripheral blood, collected in a trial of Ad26.COV2.S vaccine versus placebo. DNA for the CDR3: TGCGCCAGCAGCGTGGGGGGACAGGGAAGGTATGGCTACACCTTC. This translates into CASSVGGQGRYGYTF.